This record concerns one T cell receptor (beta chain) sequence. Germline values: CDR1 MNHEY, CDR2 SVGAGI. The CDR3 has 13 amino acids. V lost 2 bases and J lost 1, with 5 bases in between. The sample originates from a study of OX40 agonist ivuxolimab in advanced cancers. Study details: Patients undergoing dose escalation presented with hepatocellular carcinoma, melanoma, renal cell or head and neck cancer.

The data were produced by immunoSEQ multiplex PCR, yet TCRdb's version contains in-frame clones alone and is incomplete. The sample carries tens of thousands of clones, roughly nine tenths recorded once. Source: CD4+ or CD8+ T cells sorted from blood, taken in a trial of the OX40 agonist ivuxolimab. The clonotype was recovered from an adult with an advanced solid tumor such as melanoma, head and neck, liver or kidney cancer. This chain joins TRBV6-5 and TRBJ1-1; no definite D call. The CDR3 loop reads CASSYASNTEAFF. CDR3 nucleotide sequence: TGTGCCAGCAGTTACGCGTCGAACACTGAAGCTTTCTTT.